The 25 T cell receptor beta chains presented below share a single source sample, sequenced in a study of blood T cell repertoires in COVID-19. Data came from immunoSEQ multiplex PCR; TCRdb stores just in-frame clones and leaves some out. The sample shows roughly 250,000 clones, approximately 90% of them seen only once. Sample: PBMCs or T cells enriched from blood (not recorded which). The receptors stem from a woman aged 40 to 50 with acute COVID-19.

This chain uses TRBV11-2 with TRBJ2-3; tentative D call: TRBD1 (6 bases). Germline values: CDR1 SGHAT, CDR2 FQNNGV. Trimming took 1 base from V and 2 from J, leaving 10 bases between them. The CDR3 loop spans 15 amino acids. CDR3 protein: CASSLARGYTDTQYF. DNA for the CDR3: TGTGCCAGCAGCTTAGCCAGGGGATACACAGATACGCAGTATTTT.

The CDR3 DNA reads TGTGCCAGCAGCTTAGCGCAGGGTTTTAATTCACCCCTCCACTTT. Encoded protein: CASSLAQGFNSPLHF. This chain uses TRBV7-9 with TRBJ1-6; D perhaps matches TRBD1 (5 bases). The ends were cut back, 0 bases at V and 6 bases at J, with 9 bases in the middle. CDR1 SEHNR and CDR2 FQNEAQ come from the germline V gene (reference sequence). The CDR3 runs 15 residues.

V usage is TRBV14 and J usage is TRBJ1-4; TRBD1 matches at 10 bases. The trim removed 2 bases at V and 7 bases at J, leaving 4 bases unmatched. The CDR3 is 15 residues long. The germline gives CDR1 SGHDN, CDR2 FVKESK. The CDR3 DNA reads as TGTGCCAGCAGCCAACTGGGACAGGGGTCTGAAAAACTGTTTTTT. Protein: CASSQLGQGSEKLFF. The variable domain in full, with the rest retrieved from reference TRBV14 and TRBJ1-4, is EAGVTQFPSHSVIEKGQTVTLRCDPISGHDNLYWYRRVMGKEIKFLLHFVKESKQDESGMPNNRFLAERTGGTYSTLKVQPAELEDSGVYFCASSQLGQGSEKLFFGSGTQLSVL.

This clone appeared once. This chain connects TRBV3-1 (or the pseudogene TRBV3-2) to TRBJ1-2; the D is unclear. There are 12 residues in the CDR3. The germline V gene encodes CDR1 LGHDT and CDR2 YNNKEL (reference sequence). Trimming removed 3 bases from V and 7 bases from J, with 9 bases in between. The CDR3 region has the DNA TGTGCCAGCAGCCATAAGGGAGGTGGCTACACCTTC. Translating gives CASSHKGGGYTF.

This chain uses TRBV4-3 with TRBJ2-1, with D perhaps matching TRBD2 (5 bases). Germline lookup yields CDR1 LGHNA and CDR2 YSLEER. CDR3 length: 15 residues. Trimming cost V 1 base and J 1 base, with 8 bases left between them. CDR3 bases: TGCGCCAGCAGCCAAGGGACTGCTTCCTACAATGAGCAGTTCTTC. Translation gives CASSQGTASYNEQFF.

This chain connects TRBV2 to TRBJ1-4; D is unclear. Per the germline V gene, CDR1 is SNHLY and CDR2 is FYNNEI. Deletions cut 5 bases from V and 8 bases from J, with 12 bases between. This CDR3 is 13 amino acids long. The CDR3: CASSWSDGEKLFF. For the CDR3, the DNA is TGTGCCAGCAGTTGGAGTGACGGGGAAAAACTGTTTTTT. Looking up the rest from reference TRBV2 and TRBJ1-4 gives the full variable domain: EPEVTQTPSHQVTQMGQEVILRCVPISNHLYFYWYRQILGQKVEFLVSFYNNEISEKSEIFDDQFSVERPDGSNFTLKIRSTKLEDSAMYFCASSWSDGEKLFFGSGTQLSVL.

J is TRBJ1-1 and V is TRBV7-2; 8 positions match TRBD1. V shed 5 bases and J 6 bases; nucleotides not matched to a gene: 5. CDR1 is SGHTA, CDR2 FQGNSA, per germline. The CDR3 has 13 residues. The CDR3 DNA is TGTGCCAGCAGCGACCGGACAGGGTCTGAAGCTTTCTTT. It codes for CASSDRTGSEAFF.

There are a few counts of this clone. V gene TRBV19 combines with J gene TRBJ1-6, with D tentatively TRBD1 (6 bases). This CDR3 comprises 14 residues. The germline V gene has CDR1 LNHDA and CDR2 SQIVND (reference sequence). The ends were cut back, 6 bases at V and 7 bases at J, with 13 bases in the middle. The CDR3 reads CASSLTGTNSPLHF. The DNA of the CDR3 is TGTGCCAGTAGCCTAACAGGGACGAATTCACCCCTCCACTTT.

The rearrangement links TRBV10-3 to TRBJ1-6, with 7 bases matching TRBD1. Germline assignment: CDR1 ENHRY and CDR2 SYGVKD. Losses at the gene ends were 3 bases for V and 1 base for J; bases not matched to a gene: 6. The CDR3 is 17 residues long. CDR3 coding DNA: TGTGCCATCAGTGATGGGCAGGGGGGTTCCTATAATTCACCCCTCCACTTT. Translating gives CAISDGQGGSYNSPLHF.

The V call is TRBV4-1, the J call TRBJ1-2; 7 bases are shared with TRBD1. Germline lookup yields CDR1 MGHRA and CDR2 YSYEKL. This CDR3 region has 15 residues. Trimming cost V 2 bases and J 4 bases; bases outside gene matches: 7. CDR3: CASSQSGTEVYGYTF. In nucleotides, the CDR3 is TGCGCCAGCAGCCAATCCGGGACAGAAGTCTATGGCTACACCTTC.

The genes are TRBV5-4 and TRBJ1-1; no firm D call. The CDR3 covers 13 residues. Trimming cost V 7 bases and J 1 base, with 11 bases left between them. Germline V gives CDR1 SGHNT, CDR2 YYREEE (reference sequence). The CDR3 sequence is CASQAFQNTEAFF. CDR3 nucleotide sequence: TGTGCCAGCCAGGCTTTTCAGAACACTGAAGCTTTCTTT.

CDR3 sequence reads: CATSKGQAGFEKLFF. The CDR3, as DNA: TGTGCCACCAGTAAAGGACAGGCCGGTTTTGAAAAACTGTTTTTT. The chain uses TRBV19 and TRBJ1-4; TRBD1 agrees at 7 bases. This CDR3 has 15 residues. The J segment lost 7 bases and the V segment lost 10 bases, leaving 15 bases of the junction unmatched. Germline CDR1 reads LNHDA; CDR2 reads SQIVND (reference sequence).

The chain joins TRBV5-1 to TRBJ1-1, with D unresolved. Trimming left V 4 bases short and J 0 bases short, with 7 bases between. Germline V lookup: CDR1 SGHRS, CDR2 YFSETQ. The CDR3 has 13 residues. The CDR3 nucleotides are TGCGCCAGCAGCGTATTAATGAACACTGAAGCTTTCTTT. It specifies CASSVLMNTEAFF.

The rearrangement uses TRBV5-1 and TRBJ1-2; a weak D match, TRBD1 (5 bases). Per germline, CDR1 SGHRS and CDR2 YFSETQ. The CDR3 covers 15 residues. Trimming removed 2 bases at V and 4 bases at J, with 15 bases between. CDR3 in amino acids: CASSLDGRVLYGYTF. CDR3 in DNA: TGCGCCAGCAGCTTAGACGGCAGGGTTCTCTATGGCTACACCTTC.

This chain joins TRBV9 and TRBJ1-1, with 8 bases lining up with TRBD1. The germline CDR1 and CDR2 sequences are SGDLS and YYNGEE. CDR3 length: 14 residues. The trim removed 4 bases at V and 6 bases at J, leaving 8 bases unmatched. The CDR3 loop is CASSPRTGIPEAFF. The CDR3, as DNA: TGTGCCAGCAGCCCAAGGACAGGGATCCCTGAAGCTTTCTTT.

The chain couples TRBV19 to TRBJ1-5; D not certain. V lost 4 bases and J lost 0, with 10 bases in between. The CDR3 consists of 15 residues. CDR1 is LNHDA and CDR2 is SQIVND in the germline V gene (reference sequence). The CDR3 reads CASSSWQNSNQPQHF. CDR3 nucleotides: TGTGCCAGTAGTAGTTGGCAGAATAGCAATCAGCCCCAGCATTTT.

The V call is TRBV7-2, the J call TRBJ2-2; 10 nucleotides line up with TRBD2. The CDR3 is 16 amino acids. The germline CDR1 and CDR2 sequences are SGHTA and FQGNSA. The V gene end was trimmed by 6 bases and the J gene end by 0 bases; junction bases not matched to a gene: 4. CDR3 nucleotide sequence: TGTGCCAGCAGGGCTAGCGGGGGCGCGAACACCGGGGAGCTGTTTTTT. It yields the protein CASRASGGANTGELFF. The complete variable domain, with remaining parts taken from reference TRBV7-2 and TRBJ2-2, reads GAGVSQSPSNKVTEKGKDVELRCDPISGHTALYWYRQSLGQGLEFLIYFQGNSAPDKSGLPSDRFSAERTGGSVSTLTIQRTQQEDSAVYLCASRASGGANTGELFFGEGSRLTVL.

The chain links TRBV5-6 to TRBJ1-5; the D gene is possibly TRBD1 (5 bases). The germline gives CDR1 SGHDT, CDR2 YYEEEE. The CDR3 extends over 14 amino acids. Trimming left V 5 bases short and J 6 bases short, with 15 bases between. Written as DNA, the CDR3 is TGTGCCAGCAGTCGGGGGGAGTTAGGTCAGCCCCAGCATTTT. Protein sequence: CASSRGELGQPQHF.

The V and J genes are TRBV7-9 and TRBJ2-5; D is possibly TRBD2 (5 bases). The germline V and J ends were trimmed by 1 base and 4 bases, with 10 bases remaining between them. From germline, CDR1 is SEHNR and CDR2 FQNEAQ (reference sequence). The CDR3 loop spans 14 amino acids. For the CDR3, the DNA is TGTGCCAGCAGCTTAGATAGTAGCGTAGAGACCCAGTACTTC. The encoded protein is CASSLDSSVETQYF.

V usage is TRBV4-3 and J usage is TRBJ2-4; possible D gene TRBD1, 6 bases. The CDR3 runs 16 residues. Looked up from germline, CDR1 is LGHNA and CDR2 is YSLEER. Trimming left V 4 bases short and J 0 bases short, with 13 bases between. CDR3 DNA: TGCGCCAGCAGCCCGGGACAAACACTAGCCAAAAACATTCAGTACTTC. Translated: CASSPGQTLAKNIQYF.

The chain employs TRBV18 and TRBJ2-6, with D possibly being TRBD1 (6 bases). Germline CDR1 reads KGHSH; CDR2 reads LQKENI. This CDR3 region has 17 residues. The V end lost 4 bases, the J end lost 0 bases, and 13 bases lay between the germline ends. This CDR3 reads CASSQGVPISGANVLTF. The CDR3 region has the DNA TGTGCCAGCTCACAGGGGGTACCTATCTCTGGGGCCAACGTCCTGACTTTC.

The V call is TRBV6-6, the J call TRBJ1-5, with a tentative D call TRBD1 (6 bases). Trimming pared 5 bases from V and 1 base from J, leaving 12 bases between. Germline CDR1 MNHNY, CDR2 SVGAGI (reference sequence). The CDR3 sequence is 15 residues long. CDR3 sequence reads: CASSTGGESNQPQHF. In DNA form, the CDR3 reads TGTGCCAGCAGTACGGGGGGCGAAAGCAATCAGCCCCAGCATTTT.

This sequence joins TRBV10-3 and TRBJ2-1; TRBD1 matches 10 bases. The CDR3 runs 16 residues. With V trimmed by 4 bases and J by 2 bases, 5 bases remained unmatched. Germline CDR1 ENHRY, CDR2 SYGVKD. The CDR3 nucleotides read TGTGCCATCAGTGGACAGACAGGGGGCGCCTACAATGAGCAGTTCTTC. Its translation is CAISGQTGGAYNEQFF.

The V gene is TRBV30, the J gene TRBJ1-4; TRBD1 agrees at 7 bases. Trimming cost V 2 bases and J 7 bases; bases outside gene matches: 4. The CDR3 extends over 13 amino acids. Germline lookup yields CDR1 GTSNPN and CDR2 SVGIG (reference sequence). In DNA, the CDR3 is TGTGCCTGGAGTTCAGGGGGAGGTGAAAAACTGTTTTTT. Its translation: CAWSSGGGEKLFF.

This clone was picked up one time. The chain carries TRBV6-4 and TRBJ2-5; tentative D call: TRBD2 (6 bases). The V gene's germline CDR1 is MRHNA and CDR2 SNTAGT. This CDR3 spans 11 amino acids. V was cut by 7 bases and J by 5 bases, with 8 bases left in between. The CDR3 region has the DNA TGTGCCAGCAACCGGGGGGAGACCCAGTACTTC. Amino acid sequence: CASNRGETQYF.